This T cell receptor (beta chain) derives from a study of T cells in localized non-small cell lung cancer. Whole-study results and caveats: Among the top 100 tumor clones, a median about 57 appeared in adjacent lung.

Between the trimmed V and J ends, which lost 3 bases and 5 bases, there was a span of 14 bases. Germline-derived CDR1 and CDR2 are LNHNV and YYDKDF (reference sequence). The CDR3 consists of 14 residues. Sequencing was performed with immunoSEQ multiplex PCR; in TCRdb, only in-frame clones are kept and a portion is missing. Of some 64,000 clones in the sample, approximately 87% were seen once. Notes on this clone: Its target is not known.

The chain has TRBV15 and TRBJ2-7; either TRBD1 or TRBD2 may supply D (5 bases each). The material was peripheral blood, obtained before any cancer treatment. This receptor was identified in a woman between 40 and 69 years old with stage I lung adenocarcinoma. CDR3 region: CATSSGTGSHEQYF. The CDR3 DNA follows: TGTGCCACCAGCAGTGGGACCGGATCCCACGAGCAGTACTTC.